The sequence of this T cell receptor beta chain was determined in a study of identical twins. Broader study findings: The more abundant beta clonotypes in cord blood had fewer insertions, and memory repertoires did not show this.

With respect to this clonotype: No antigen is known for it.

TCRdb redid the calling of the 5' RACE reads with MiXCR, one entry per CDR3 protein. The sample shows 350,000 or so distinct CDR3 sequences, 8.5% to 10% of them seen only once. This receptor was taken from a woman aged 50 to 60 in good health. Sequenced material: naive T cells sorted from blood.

The CDR3 loop is CATSGHRDSNYGYTF. CDR3 DNA sequence: TGTGCCACCAGCGGCCACCGGGACTCAAACTATGGCTACACCTTC. The genes are TRBV15 and TRBJ1-2, with D tentatively TRBD1 (5 bases). V lost 5 bases to trimming and J lost 2 bases, with 15 bases between them. The V gene's germline CDR1 is LNHNV and CDR2 YYDKDF (reference sequence). The CDR3 spans 15 residues.